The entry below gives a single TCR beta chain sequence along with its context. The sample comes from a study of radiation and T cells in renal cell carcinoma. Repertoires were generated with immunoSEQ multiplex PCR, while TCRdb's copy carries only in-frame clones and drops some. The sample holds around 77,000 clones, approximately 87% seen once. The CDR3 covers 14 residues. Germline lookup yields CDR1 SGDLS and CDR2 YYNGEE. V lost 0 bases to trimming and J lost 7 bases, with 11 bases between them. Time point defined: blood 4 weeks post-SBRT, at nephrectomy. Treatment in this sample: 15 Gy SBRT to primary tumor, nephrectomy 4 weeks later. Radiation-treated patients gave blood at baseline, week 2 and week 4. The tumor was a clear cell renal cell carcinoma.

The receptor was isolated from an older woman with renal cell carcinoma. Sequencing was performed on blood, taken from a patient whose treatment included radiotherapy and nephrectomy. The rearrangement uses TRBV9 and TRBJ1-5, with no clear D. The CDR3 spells CASSVDFGLQPQHF. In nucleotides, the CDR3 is TGTGCCAGCAGCGTAGACTTCGGTCTACAGCCCCAGCATTTT.